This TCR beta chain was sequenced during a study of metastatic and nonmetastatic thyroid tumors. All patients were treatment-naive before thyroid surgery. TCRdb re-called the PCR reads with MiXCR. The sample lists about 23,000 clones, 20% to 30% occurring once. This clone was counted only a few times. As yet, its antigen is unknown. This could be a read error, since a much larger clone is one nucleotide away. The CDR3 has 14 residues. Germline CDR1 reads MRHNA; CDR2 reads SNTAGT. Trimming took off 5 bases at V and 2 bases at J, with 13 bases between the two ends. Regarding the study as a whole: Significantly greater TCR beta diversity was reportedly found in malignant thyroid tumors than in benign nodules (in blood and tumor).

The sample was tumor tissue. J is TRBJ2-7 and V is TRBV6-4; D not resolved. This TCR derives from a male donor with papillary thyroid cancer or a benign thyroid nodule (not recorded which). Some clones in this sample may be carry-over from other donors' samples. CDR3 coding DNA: TGTGCCAGCAGTTACCAGGCGGCGCCCTACGAGCAGTACTTC. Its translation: CASSYQAAPYEQYF.